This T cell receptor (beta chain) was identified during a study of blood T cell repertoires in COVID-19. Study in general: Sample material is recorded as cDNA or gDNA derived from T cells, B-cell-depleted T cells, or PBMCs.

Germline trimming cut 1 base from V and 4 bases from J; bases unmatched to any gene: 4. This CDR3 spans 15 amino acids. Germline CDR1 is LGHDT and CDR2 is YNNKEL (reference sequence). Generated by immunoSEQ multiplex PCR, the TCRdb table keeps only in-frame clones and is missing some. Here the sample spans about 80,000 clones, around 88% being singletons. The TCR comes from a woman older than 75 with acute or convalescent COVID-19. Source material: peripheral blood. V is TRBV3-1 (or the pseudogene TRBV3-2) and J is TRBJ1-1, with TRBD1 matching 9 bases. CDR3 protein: CASSQGMTGGTEAFF. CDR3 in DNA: TGTGCCAGCAGCCAAGGAATGACAGGGGGCACTGAAGCTTTCTTT.